Here is one TCR beta chain with its context. The antigen is unknown. The authors ran a second PCR of roughly 7 to 11 cycles using a sample-barcoded 5' primer and a J-beta primer mix. One entry per CDR3 protein results from TCRdb running MiXCR on the 5' RACE reads. The table lists approximately 800,000 distinct CDR3 sequences, roughly 64% of them singletons. These data come from a study of blood T cells in healthy people across ages. Study results and caveats: Across the age range, TCR beta diversity per million T cells fell in a roughly linear way.

V gave up 5 bases and J gave up 10 bases; unmatched junction bases: 11. The CDR3 has 15 residues. Germline assignment: CDR1 SGHTA and CDR2 FQGNSA. The chain recombines TRBV7-2 with TRBJ2-1; TRBD1 agrees at 10 bases. This clonotype originated in a man aged 30 to 39 in good health. The sequencing input was blood. In DNA, the CDR3 is TGTGCCAGCAGCGACCGGGACAGGGGAACTCGAGAGCAGTTCTTC. This codes for CASSDRDRGTREQFF.